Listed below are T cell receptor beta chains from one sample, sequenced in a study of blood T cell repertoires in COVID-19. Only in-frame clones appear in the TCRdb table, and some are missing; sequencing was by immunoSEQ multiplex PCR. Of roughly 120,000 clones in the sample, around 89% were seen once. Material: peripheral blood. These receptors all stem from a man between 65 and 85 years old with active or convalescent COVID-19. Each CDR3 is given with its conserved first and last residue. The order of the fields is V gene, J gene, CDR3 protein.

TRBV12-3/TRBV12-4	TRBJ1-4	CASSPEEKLFF
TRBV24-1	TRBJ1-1	CATSDSRPGVKAFF
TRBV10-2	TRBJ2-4	CASSGAGTKNIQYF
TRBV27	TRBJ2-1	CASSPGAGPQGEQFF
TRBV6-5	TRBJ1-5	CASSLTGGSNQPQHF
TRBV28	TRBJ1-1	CASRPPGQGLATEAFF
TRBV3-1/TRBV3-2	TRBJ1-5	CASRGGGSNQPQHF
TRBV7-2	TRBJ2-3	CASSFAPIPGVDTQYF
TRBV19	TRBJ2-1	CASSLAGVSYNEQFF
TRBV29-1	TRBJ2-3	CSVRQNPTDTQYF
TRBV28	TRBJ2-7	CASSLFDLASPWEQYF
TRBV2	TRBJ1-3	CASSGTASGNTIYF
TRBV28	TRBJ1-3	CASSLPGISGNTIYF
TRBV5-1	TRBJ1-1	CASQANRQGTSGEAFF
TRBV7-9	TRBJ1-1	CASSREMNTEAFF
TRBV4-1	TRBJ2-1	CASSQDRASGEVF
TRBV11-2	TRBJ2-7	CASSRTYEQYF
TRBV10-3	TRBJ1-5	CAISDPGMGNQPQHF
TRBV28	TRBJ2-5	CASSQGDRRKETQYF
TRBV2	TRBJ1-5	CASSASNQPQHF
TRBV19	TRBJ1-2	CASSRPQGDYGYTF
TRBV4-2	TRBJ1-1	CASSQEHSYTEAFF
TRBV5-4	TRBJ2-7	CASSSPTSGSVYEQYF
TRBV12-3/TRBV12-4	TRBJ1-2	CASSFPGLSGYTF
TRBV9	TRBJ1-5	CASSVSGNFNQPQHF
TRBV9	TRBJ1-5	CASSADTSNQPQHF
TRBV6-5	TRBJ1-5	CASSYASPGVQPQHF